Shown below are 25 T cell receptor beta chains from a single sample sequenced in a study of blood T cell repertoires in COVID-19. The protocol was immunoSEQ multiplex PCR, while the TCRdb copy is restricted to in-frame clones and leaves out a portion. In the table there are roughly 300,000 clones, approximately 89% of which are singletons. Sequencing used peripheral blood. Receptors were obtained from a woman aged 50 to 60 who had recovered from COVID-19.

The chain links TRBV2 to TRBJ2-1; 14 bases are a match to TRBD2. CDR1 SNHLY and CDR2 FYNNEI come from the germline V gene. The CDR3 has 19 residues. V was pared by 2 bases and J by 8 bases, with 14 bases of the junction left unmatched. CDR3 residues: CASSELGTSGGGLWDEQFF. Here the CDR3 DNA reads TGTGCCAGCAGTGAACTAGGGACTAGCGGGGGTGGTCTATGGGATGAGCAGTTCTTC.

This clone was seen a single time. The CDR3 loop reads CATSDSLYNEQFF. Here the CDR3 DNA reads TGTGCCACCAGTGATAGCCTGTACAATGAGCAGTTCTTC. This rearrangement joins TRBV24-1 to TRBJ2-1; D uncertain. Deletions cut 3 bases from V and 4 bases from J, with 6 bases between. The V gene's germline CDR1 is KGHDR and CDR2 SFDVKD. CDR3 size: 13 residues.

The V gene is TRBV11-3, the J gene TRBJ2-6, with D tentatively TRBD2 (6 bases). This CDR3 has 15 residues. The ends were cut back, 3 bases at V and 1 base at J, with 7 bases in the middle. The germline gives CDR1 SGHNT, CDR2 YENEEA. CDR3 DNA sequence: TGTGCCAGCAGCTTGGAGGGATCTGGGGCCAACGTCCTGACTTTC. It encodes CASSLEGSGANVLTF.

The CDR3 nucleotides are TGTGCCAGCAGTAGACAGGGGTTTCAGCCCCAGCATTTT. Residues: CASSRQGFQPQHF. V usage is TRBV6-2 or TRBV6-3 and J usage is TRBJ1-5; TRBD1 matches at 8 bases. The CDR3 is 13 amino acids. From germline, CDR1 is MNHEY and CDR2 SVGEGT. V lost 5 bases, J lost 6 bases, and 3 bases stayed unmatched.

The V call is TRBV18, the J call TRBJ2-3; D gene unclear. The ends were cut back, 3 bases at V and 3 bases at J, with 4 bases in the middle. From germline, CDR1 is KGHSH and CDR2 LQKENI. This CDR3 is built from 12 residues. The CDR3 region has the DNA TGTGCCAGCTCACCTGAGACAGATACGCAGTATTTT. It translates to CASSPETDTQYF. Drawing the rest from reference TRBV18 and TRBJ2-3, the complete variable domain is NAGVMQNPRHLVRRRGQEARLRCSPMKGHSHVYWYRQLPEEGLKFMVYLQKENIIDESGMPKERFSAEFPKEGPSILRIQQVVRGDSAAYFCASSPETDTQYFGPGTRLTVL.

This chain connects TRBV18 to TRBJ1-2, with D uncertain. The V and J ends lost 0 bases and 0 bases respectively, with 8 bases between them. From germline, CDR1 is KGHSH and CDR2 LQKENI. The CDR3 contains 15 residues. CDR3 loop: CASSPPGNTNYGYTF. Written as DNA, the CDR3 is TGTGCCAGCTCACCACCTGGTAACACTAACTATGGCTACACCTTC.

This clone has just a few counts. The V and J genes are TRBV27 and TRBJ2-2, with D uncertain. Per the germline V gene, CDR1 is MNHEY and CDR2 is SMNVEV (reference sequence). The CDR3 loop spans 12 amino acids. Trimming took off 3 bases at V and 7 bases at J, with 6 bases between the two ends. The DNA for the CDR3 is TGTGCCAGCAGTTTTGCGGTCGGGGAGCTGTTTTTT. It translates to CASSFAVGELFF.

CDR3 loop: CASSLSYGGSEAFF. The CDR3, as DNA: TGTGCCAGCAGCTTAAGTTACGGGGGGTCTGAAGCTTTCTTT. The rearrangement uses TRBV11-3 and TRBJ1-1, with D possibly matching TRBD1 (5 bases). CDR1 and CDR2 (germline): SGHNT, YENEEA. The CDR3 is 14 residues long. Trimming pared 2 bases from V and 6 bases from J, leaving 13 bases between.

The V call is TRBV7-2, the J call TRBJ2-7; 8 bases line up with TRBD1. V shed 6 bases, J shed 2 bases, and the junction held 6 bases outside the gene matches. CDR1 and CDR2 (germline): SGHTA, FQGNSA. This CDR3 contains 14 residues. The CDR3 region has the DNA TGTGCCAGCAGAAACCGGGACAGGACCTACGAGCAGTACTTC. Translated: CASRNRDRTYEQYF.

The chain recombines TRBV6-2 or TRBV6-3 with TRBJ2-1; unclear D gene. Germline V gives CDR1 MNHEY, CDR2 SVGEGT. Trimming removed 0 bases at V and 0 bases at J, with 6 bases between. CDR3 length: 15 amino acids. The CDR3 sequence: CASSYSLVSYNEQFF. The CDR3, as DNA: TGTGCCAGCAGTTACTCCCTAGTCTCCTACAATGAGCAGTTCTTC.

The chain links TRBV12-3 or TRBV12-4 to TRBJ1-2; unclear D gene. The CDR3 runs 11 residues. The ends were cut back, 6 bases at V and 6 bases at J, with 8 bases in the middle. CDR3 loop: CASSSSDGYTF. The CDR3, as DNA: TGTGCCAGCAGCTCCAGCGATGGCTACACCTTC.

The CDR3 here is CSVEPGTEEQFF. CDR3 DNA sequence: TGCAGCGTTGAGCCCGGGACAGAAGAGCAGTTCTTC. The chain links TRBV29-1 to TRBJ2-1, with 7 bases aligning to TRBD1. Germline assignment: CDR1 SQVTM and CDR2 ANQGSEA. The CDR3 contains 12 residues. V trimming: 3 bases; J trimming: 10 bases; junction bases outside the gene matches: 6.

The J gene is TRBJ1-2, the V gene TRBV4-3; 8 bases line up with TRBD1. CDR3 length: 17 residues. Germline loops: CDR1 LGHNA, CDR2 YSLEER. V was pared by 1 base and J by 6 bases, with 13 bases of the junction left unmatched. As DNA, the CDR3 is TGCGCCAGCAGCCAAGTGGTTACAGGGGGTCGAAAGGATGGCTACACCTTC. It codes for CASSQVVTGGRKDGYTF.

The CDR3 protein is CASSLGTGYGYTF. The DNA of the CDR3 is TGTGCCAGCAGTCTGGGGACAGGCTATGGCTACACCTTC. This chain uses TRBV7-2 with TRBJ1-2; TRBD1 aligns across 8 bases. There are 13 residues in the CDR3. Germline CDR1 and CDR2: SGHTA and FQGNSA. V gave up 6 bases and J gave up 4 bases; unmatched junction bases: 4.

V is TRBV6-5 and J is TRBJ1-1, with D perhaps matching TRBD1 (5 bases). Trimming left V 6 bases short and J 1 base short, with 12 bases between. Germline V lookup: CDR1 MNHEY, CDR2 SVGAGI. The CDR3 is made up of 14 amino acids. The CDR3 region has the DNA TGTGCCAGCAGACGAGACACAGGGAACACTGAAGCTTTCTTT. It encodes CASRRDTGNTEAFF.

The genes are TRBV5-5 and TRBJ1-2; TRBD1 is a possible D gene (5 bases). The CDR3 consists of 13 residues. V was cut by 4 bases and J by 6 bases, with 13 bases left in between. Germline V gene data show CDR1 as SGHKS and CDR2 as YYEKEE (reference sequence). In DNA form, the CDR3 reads TGTGCCAGCAGCGCCAATGGGGCTGATGGCTACACCTTC. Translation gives CASSANGADGYTF.

The CDR3 loop is CASSTDRPSGNTIYF. The CDR3 region has the DNA TGTGCCAGCAGCACCGACAGACCCTCTGGAAACACCATATATTTT. J is TRBJ1-3 and V is TRBV28; possible D gene TRBD1, 5 bases. The CDR3 is 15 amino acids. Germline V gene data show CDR1 as MDHEN and CDR2 as SYDVKM. Deletions cut 6 bases from V and 0 bases from J, with 12 bases between.

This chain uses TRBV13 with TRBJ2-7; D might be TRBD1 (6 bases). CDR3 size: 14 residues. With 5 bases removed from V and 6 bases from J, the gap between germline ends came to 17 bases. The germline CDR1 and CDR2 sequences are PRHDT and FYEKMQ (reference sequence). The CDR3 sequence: CASSLQGKESEQYF. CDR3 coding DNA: TGTGCCAGCAGCCTACAGGGTAAAGAGAGCGAGCAGTACTTC.

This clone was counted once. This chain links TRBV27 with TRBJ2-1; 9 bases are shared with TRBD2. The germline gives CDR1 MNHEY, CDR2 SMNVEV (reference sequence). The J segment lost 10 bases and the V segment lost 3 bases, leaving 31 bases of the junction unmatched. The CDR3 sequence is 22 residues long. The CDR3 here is CASSLLLVKREVMKLESKEQFF. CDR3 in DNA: TGTGCCAGCAGTTTGTTGTTAGTAAAGCGGGAGGTCATGAAACTAGAATCAAAAGAGCAGTTCTTC.

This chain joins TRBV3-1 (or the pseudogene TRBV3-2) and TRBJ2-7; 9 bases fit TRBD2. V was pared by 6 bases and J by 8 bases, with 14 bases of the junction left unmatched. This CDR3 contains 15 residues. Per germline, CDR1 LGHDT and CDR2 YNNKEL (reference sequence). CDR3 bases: TGTGCCAGCAGGTTCACGTCTAGCGGGAATTATCAGCAGTACTTC. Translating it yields CASRFTSSGNYQQYF.

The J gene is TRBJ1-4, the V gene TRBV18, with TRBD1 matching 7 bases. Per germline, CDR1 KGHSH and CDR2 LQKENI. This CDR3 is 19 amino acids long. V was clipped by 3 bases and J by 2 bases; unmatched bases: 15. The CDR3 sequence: CASSPRTGGVGTTNEKLFF. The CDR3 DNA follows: TGTGCCAGCTCACCGCGGACAGGAGGGGTGGGCACGACTAATGAAAAACTGTTTTTT. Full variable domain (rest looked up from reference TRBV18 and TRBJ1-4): NAGVMQNPRHLVRRRGQEARLRCSPMKGHSHVYWYRQLPEEGLKFMVYLQKENIIDESGMPKERFSAEFPKEGPSILRIQQVVRGDSAAYFCASSPRTGGVGTTNEKLFFGSGTQLSVL.

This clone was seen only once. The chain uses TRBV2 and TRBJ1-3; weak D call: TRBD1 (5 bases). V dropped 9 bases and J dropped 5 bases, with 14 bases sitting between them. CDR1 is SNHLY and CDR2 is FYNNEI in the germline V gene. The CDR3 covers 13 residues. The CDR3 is CARRIAGRNTIYF. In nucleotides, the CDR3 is TGTGCCAGGAGGATAGCAGGGCGAAACACCATATATTTT.

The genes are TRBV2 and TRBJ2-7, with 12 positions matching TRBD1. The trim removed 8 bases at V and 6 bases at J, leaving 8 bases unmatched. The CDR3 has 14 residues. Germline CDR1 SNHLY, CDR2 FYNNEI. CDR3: CASGRRDRGLEQYF. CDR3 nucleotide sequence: TGTGCCAGCGGGCGACGGGACAGGGGGCTCGAGCAGTACTTC. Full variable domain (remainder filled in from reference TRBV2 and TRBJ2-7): EPEVTQTPSHQVTQMGQEVILRCVPISNHLYFYWYRQILGQKVEFLVSFYNNEISEKSEIFDDQFSVERPDGSNFTLKIRSTKLEDSAMYFCASGRRDRGLEQYFGPGTRLTVT.

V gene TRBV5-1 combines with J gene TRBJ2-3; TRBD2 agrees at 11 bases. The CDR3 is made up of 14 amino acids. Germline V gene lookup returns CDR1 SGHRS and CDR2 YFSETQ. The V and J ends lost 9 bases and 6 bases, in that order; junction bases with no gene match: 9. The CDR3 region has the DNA TGCGCCACCACGGACACTAGCGGGGGCGATACGCAGTATTTT. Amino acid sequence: CATTDTSGGDTQYF.

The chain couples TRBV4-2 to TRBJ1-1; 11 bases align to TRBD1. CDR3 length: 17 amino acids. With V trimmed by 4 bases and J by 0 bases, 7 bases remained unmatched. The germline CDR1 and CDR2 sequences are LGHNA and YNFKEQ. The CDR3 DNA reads TGTGCCAGCAGCCCTGAGGGACAGGGGGGGGTGAACACTGAAGCTTTCTTT. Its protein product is CASSPEGQGGVNTEAFF.